The 32 T cell receptor beta chains reported below all come from one sample, sequenced in a study of cytomegalovirus exposure and HLA in healthy donors. Assay used: immunoSEQ multiplex PCR; TCRdb lists only in-frame clones, some missing. The sample consists of around 300,000 clones, around 85% of them appearing once. Sequences were obtained from PBMCs. The origin of the receptors is a woman aged 18-29 years in good health and CMV-seronegative.

This chain links TRBV18 with TRBJ1-2; 7 nucleotides match TRBD1. CDR3 size: 15 residues. The junction had 11 bases not matched to a gene; V was cut back by 4 bases and J by 6 bases. Germline loops: CDR1 KGHSH, CDR2 LQKENI. The DNA for the CDR3 is TGTGCCAGCTCACGAATCATCACAGGGGAAAATGGCTACACCTTC. It codes for CASSRIITGENGYTF.

The V and J genes are TRBV27 and TRBJ2-2, with D possibly TRBD2 on 6 matching bases. This CDR3 region has 14 residues. The germline V gene encodes CDR1 MNHEY and CDR2 SMNVEV (reference sequence). V gave up 7 bases and J gave up 0 bases, with 9 bases separating them. The CDR3 is CASTPGANTGELFF. Written as DNA, the CDR3 is TGTGCCAGCACCCCGGGGGCGAACACCGGGGAGCTGTTTTTT.

The chain joins TRBV5-5 to TRBJ2-7; D is perhaps TRBD2 (5 bases). CDR1 is SGHKS, CDR2 YYEKEE, per germline (reference sequence). CDR3 length: 15 residues. Trimming took off 0 bases at V and 0 bases at J, with 10 bases between the two ends. The CDR3 here is CASSLDAGSSYEQYF. In DNA, the CDR3 is TGTGCCAGCAGCTTGGATGCTGGGAGCTCCTACGAGCAGTACTTC.

V is TRBV19 and J is TRBJ1-5; 8 bases align to TRBD1. The CDR3 length is 15 residues. V was pared by 6 bases and J by 8 bases, with 12 bases of the junction left unmatched. The V gene's germline CDR1 is LNHDA and CDR2 SQIVND (reference sequence). CDR3 nucleotides: TGTGCCAGTAGCTGGGGAGGCAGGGGGCGTGAGCCCCAGCATTTT. It encodes CASSWGGRGREPQHF.

The CDR3 DNA follows: TGTGCCACCAGCGAGGGGGGGGAATCAGAGACCCAGTACTTC. It specifies CATSEGGESETQYF. The rearrangement links TRBV15 to TRBJ2-5, with D maybe TRBD2 (7 bases). The ends were cut back, 5 bases at V and 4 bases at J, with 14 bases in the middle. The CDR3 spans 14 residues. CDR1 and CDR2 (germline): LNHNV, YYDKDF (reference sequence).

The genes are TRBV28 and TRBJ2-1; D is uncertain. The CDR3 has 16 residues. The V gene lost 4 bases and the J gene lost 0 bases, with 13 bases spanning the gap. Germline-derived CDR1 and CDR2 are MDHEN and SYDVKM. The CDR3 here is CASSSADWSSYNEQFF. The DNA of the CDR3 is TGTGCCAGCAGTTCGGCAGACTGGAGCTCCTACAATGAGCAGTTCTTC.

The chain is built from TRBV15 and TRBJ2-7; 9 nucleotides agree with TRBD1. The junction had 2 bases not matched to a gene; V was cut back by 3 bases and J by 2 bases. Germline-derived CDR1 and CDR2 are LNHNV and YYDKDF (reference sequence). The CDR3 is 14 amino acids. Here the CDR3 DNA reads TGTGCCACCAGCAGGGACAGGGGACCCTACGAGCAGTACTTC. This gives the protein CATSRDRGPYEQYF.

Turning to this clone: The sample carries other DNA sequences with the same CDR3. The CDR3 loop is CASSLGTSGRGEQFF. As DNA, the CDR3 is TGTGCCAGCAGTTTAGGGACTAGCGGGAGGGGGGAGCAGTTCTTC. The chain uses TRBV27 and TRBJ2-1, with 16 bases aligning to TRBD2. Germline CDR1 and CDR2: MNHEY and SMNVEV (reference sequence). J gave up 10 bases and V 2 bases, and 2 bases lay outside the gene matches. The CDR3 extends over 15 amino acids.

The chain employs TRBV30 and TRBJ2-7; a possible D gene is TRBD2 (7 bases). The V gene's germline CDR1 is GTSNPN and CDR2 SVGIG (reference sequence). V was trimmed by 4 bases and J by 5 bases, leaving 12 bases between them. The CDR3 runs 12 residues. The CDR3 DNA sequence: TGTGCCTGGACGCCGGGGGGCCACGAGCAGTACTTC. Translation gives CAWTPGGHEQYF.

The genes are TRBV29-1 and TRBJ2-3; 14 nucleotides match TRBD2. V gave up 7 bases and J gave up 2 bases; unmatched junction bases: 5. There are 15 residues in the CDR3. CDR1 and CDR2 (germline): SQVTM, ANQGSEA. DNA of the CDR3: TGCAGCGCCCGGACTAGCGGGGGGCTCACAGATACGCAGTATTTT. Protein product: CSARTSGGLTDTQYF.

This sequence joins TRBV11-2 and TRBJ2-7, with a possible D match to TRBD2 (6 bases). Trimming took 8 bases from V and 1 from J, leaving 9 bases between them. The CDR3 loop spans 12 amino acids. Germline CDR1 and CDR2: SGHAT and FQNNGV. The CDR3 DNA reads as TGTGCCAGCGTGGGGGGTTCCTACGAGCAGTACTTC. Protein: CASVGGSYEQYF. Together with reference TRBV11-2 and TRBJ2-7, the CDR3 gives the full variable domain: EAGVAQSPRYKIIEKRQSVAFWCNPISGHATLYWYQQILGQGPKLLIQFQNNGVVDDSQLPKDRFSAERLKGVDSTLKIQPAKLEDSAVYLCASVGGSYEQYFGPGTRLTVT.

The rearrangement uses TRBV11-3 and TRBJ2-7; D remains ambiguous. V was shortened by 6 bases and J by 2 bases, with 8 bases between the two germline ends. CDR1 is SGHNT and CDR2 is YENEEA in the germline V gene. This CDR3 contains 12 residues. The CDR3 nucleotides are TGTGCCAGCAGTTATACAGCCTACGAGCAGTACTTC. It translates to CASSYTAYEQYF.

This rearrangement joins TRBV29-1 to TRBJ2-7, with TRBD1 identical over 7 bases. V lost 5 bases to trimming and J lost 1 base; unmatched junction nucleotides: 5. Germline V CDR1 and CDR2: SQVTM, ANQGSEA. This CDR3 contains 13 residues. CDR3 DNA: TGCAGCGTTAAAACGGGACAGTCCTACGAGCAGTACTTC. As protein: CSVKTGQSYEQYF.

This chain uses TRBV11-3 with TRBJ2-1; TRBD2 matches at 9 bases. This CDR3 has 16 amino acids. Germline V gene data show CDR1 as SGHNT and CDR2 as YENEEA. With 5 bases clipped from V and 2 bases from J, the junction kept 7 bases outside the gene matches. The CDR3 bases are TGTGCCAGCAGCCCCCTGACTAGCGGAACCTACAATGAGCAGTTCTTC. It translates to CASSPLTSGTYNEQFF.

This chain uses TRBV18 with TRBJ1-5, with 7 bases identical to TRBD1. The V segment lost 3 bases and the J segment 5 bases; nucleotides outside the gene matches: 4. The CDR3 covers 14 residues. CDR1 is KGHSH, CDR2 LQKENI, per germline. CDR3 loop: CASSPRTGDQPQHF. The CDR3 DNA reads TGTGCCAGCTCACCCCGGACAGGAGATCAGCCCCAGCATTTT.

The chain employs TRBV27 and TRBJ2-3; D remains ambiguous. The ends were cut back, 4 bases at V and 0 bases at J, with 8 bases in the middle. Germline CDR1 MNHEY, CDR2 SMNVEV (reference sequence). The CDR3 is made up of 14 amino acids. CDR3 sequence: CASSSLSSTDTQYF. The CDR3 DNA sequence: TGTGCCAGCAGTTCCCTGTCTAGCACAGATACGCAGTATTTT.

The J gene is TRBJ1-5, the V gene TRBV5-1, with 9 bases fitting TRBD1. The V gene end was trimmed by 0 bases and the J gene end by 6 bases; junction bases not matched to a gene: 1. Looked up from germline, CDR1 is SGHRS and CDR2 is YFSETQ. There are 14 residues in the CDR3. CDR3 amino acids: CASSLGGQGQPQHF. The CDR3 bases are TGCGCCAGCAGCTTGGGGGGACAGGGTCAGCCCCAGCATTTT.

The chain recombines TRBV5-1 with TRBJ1-5; D ambiguous. Trimming pared 1 base from V and 5 bases from J, leaving 7 bases between. This CDR3 has 13 residues. The V gene's germline CDR1 is SGHRS and CDR2 YFSETQ. The CDR3 DNA reads as TGCGCCAGCAGCTTGTTTCGGGATCAGCCCCAGCATTTT. It codes for CASSLFRDQPQHF.

The chain couples TRBV10-3 to TRBJ1-5, with unresolved D. Germline V gene sequence: CDR1 ENHRY, CDR2 SYGVKD. This CDR3 comprises 12 residues. The V and J ends lost 4 bases and 10 bases respectively, with 11 bases between them. The CDR3 region is CAISGPEGPQHF. As DNA, the CDR3 is TGTGCCATCAGTGGCCCTGAGGGCCCCCAGCATTTT.

The rearrangement joins TRBV30 to TRBJ2-7; 12 bases map to TRBD1. The CDR3 is made up of 15 amino acids. V trimming: 2 bases; J trimming: 4 bases; junction bases outside the gene matches: 6. Germline-derived CDR1 and CDR2 are GTSNPN and SVGIG (reference sequence). The CDR3 here is CAWSLGTGGVYEQYF. In DNA form, the CDR3 reads TGTGCCTGGAGTTTAGGGACAGGGGGCGTTTACGAGCAGTACTTC.

This sequence joins TRBV2 and TRBJ2-2, with unresolved D. V was trimmed by 4 bases and J by 4 bases, leaving 10 bases between them. Germline CDR1 SNHLY, CDR2 FYNNEI. The CDR3 loop spans 14 amino acids. The CDR3 DNA follows: TGTGCCAGCAGTGTAGACGAGGTCACCGGGGAGCTGTTTTTT. This gives the protein CASSVDEVTGELFF. Variable domain in full (rest from reference TRBV2 and TRBJ2-2): EPEVTQTPSHQVTQMGQEVILRCVPISNHLYFYWYRQILGQKVEFLVSFYNNEISEKSEIFDDQFSVERPDGSNFTLKIRSTKLEDSAMYFCASSVDEVTGELFFGEGSRLTVL.

V gene TRBV7-2 combines with J gene TRBJ1-3; 8 bases are shared with TRBD1. V lost 1 base and J lost 9; bases outside the gene matches: 8. The CDR3 loop spans 15 amino acids. CDR1 is SGHTA and CDR2 is FQGNSA in the germline V gene. The CDR3: CASSLVPGGNPTIYF. The CDR3 region has the DNA TGTGCCAGCAGCTTAGTCCCAGGGGGCAATCCCACCATATATTTT. The whole variable domain, remainder taken from reference TRBV7-2 and TRBJ1-3, is GAGVSQSPSNKVTEKGKDVELRCDPISGHTALYWYRQSLGQGLEFLIYFQGNSAPDKSGLPSDRFSAERTGGSVSTLTIQRTQQEDSAVYLCASSLVPGGNPTIYFGEGSWLTVV.

The V gene is TRBV18, the J gene TRBJ1-2; 12 nucleotides line up with TRBD1. Germline loops: CDR1 KGHSH, CDR2 LQKENI. V shed 4 bases, J shed 7 bases, and the junction held 4 bases outside the gene matches. The CDR3 has 14 amino acids. DNA for the CDR3: TGTGCCAGCTCACTAGGGACAGGGGGCGTTGGCTACACCTTC. It yields the protein CASSLGTGGVGYTF.

The V gene is TRBV12-5, the J gene TRBJ2-3, with no clear D. Looked up from germline, CDR1 is LGHNT and CDR2 is FRNRAP. V was pared by 7 bases and J by 2 bases, with 4 bases between. This CDR3 contains 11 residues. The CDR3 reads CASANTDTQYF. Written as DNA, the CDR3 is TGTGCTAGTGCCAACACAGATACGCAGTATTTT.

The rearrangement uses TRBV7-9 and TRBJ1-1; a weak D match, TRBD1 (6 bases). Deletions cut 2 bases from V and 4 bases from J, with 11 bases between. The CDR3 extends over 14 amino acids. CDR1 is SEHNR and CDR2 is FQNEAQ in the germline V gene (reference sequence). CDR3 sequence reads: CASSLWEGGTEAFF. The CDR3 DNA sequence: TGTGCCAGCAGCTTATGGGAAGGGGGCACTGAAGCTTTCTTT.

The genes are TRBV5-1 and TRBJ1-4; TRBD1 aligns across 7 bases. Losses at the gene ends were 6 bases for V and 5 bases for J; bases not matched to a gene: 10. CDR1 is SGHRS and CDR2 is YFSETQ in the germline V gene. The CDR3 covers 15 residues. In DNA, the CDR3 is TGCGCCAGCACCGTTAGACAGGGCCCAAATGAAAAACTGTTTTTT. Its translation: CASTVRQGPNEKLFF.

This clone has a single count. The rearrangement links TRBV30 to TRBJ2-7, with 7 bases identical to TRBD1. V lost 1 base, J lost 0 bases, and 3 bases stayed unmatched. CDR1 is GTSNPN, CDR2 SVGIG, per germline (reference sequence). CDR3 length: 14 amino acids. The CDR3 sequence is CAWSGGQTSYEQYF. The CDR3, as DNA: TGTGCCTGGAGTGGGGGACAGACCTCCTACGAGCAGTACTTC.

In this sample, this clone turned up a few times. V gene TRBV30 combines with J gene TRBJ2-1, with D possibly being TRBD1 (6 bases). The germline V and J ends were trimmed by 2 bases and 4 bases, with 12 bases remaining between them. Germline CDR1 is GTSNPN and CDR2 is SVGIG (reference sequence). The CDR3 runs to 14 residues. Here the CDR3 DNA reads TGTGCCTGGAGTCGGGACAACTTTTACAATGAGCAGTTCTTC. It encodes CAWSRDNFYNEQFF.

J is TRBJ2-6 and V is TRBV9; TRBD2 might be the D (5 bases). V lost 4 bases and J 0 bases, leaving 14 bases between the germline ends. The CDR3 is 17 residues long. The V gene's germline CDR1 is SGDLS and CDR2 YYNGEE. CDR3: CASSTISGVSGANVLTF. CDR3 nucleotide sequence: TGTGCCAGCAGCACCATCAGCGGAGTCTCTGGGGCCAACGTCCTGACTTTC. The variable domain in full, completed from reference TRBV9 and TRBJ2-6, reads DSGVTQTPKHLITATGQRVTLRCSPRSGDLSVYWYQQSLDQGLQFLIQYYNGEERAKGNILERFSAQQFPDLHSELNLSSLELGDSALYFCASSTISGVSGANVLTFGAGSRLTVL.

The V and J genes are TRBV5-6 and TRBJ1-1; D is perhaps TRBD1 (5 bases). V dropped 0 bases and J dropped 7 bases, with 7 bases sitting between them. CDR3 length: 12 residues. Germline V gene data show CDR1 as SGHDT and CDR2 as YYEEEE. CDR3 DNA sequence: TGTGCCAGCAGCTTGGGACAGTTTGAAGCTTTCTTT. It is translated as CASSLGQFEAFF.

The V gene is TRBV6-6, the J gene TRBJ2-7; the match to TRBD2 covers 11 bases. The V gene's germline CDR1 is MNHNY and CDR2 SVGAGI (reference sequence). V was pared by 8 bases and J by 2 bases, with 5 bases of the junction left unmatched. CDR3 size: 14 residues. CDR3 sequence: CASGTSGGAYEQYF. In DNA form, the CDR3 reads TGTGCCAGCGGAACTAGCGGGGGAGCCTACGAGCAGTACTTC.

The chain combines TRBV7-6 with TRBJ1-4, with TRBD1 identical over 10 bases. This CDR3 contains 17 residues. V gave up 5 bases and J gave up 1 base; unmatched junction bases: 7. Germline CDR1 SGHVS, CDR2 FNYEAQ. The CDR3 sequence is CASSLRQGAETNEKLFF. The CDR3, as DNA: TGTGCCAGCAGCCTGAGACAGGGGGCTGAAACTAATGAAAAACTGTTTTTT.